This is a list of T cell receptor beta chains from one sample in a study of graft-versus-host responses after intestinal transplantation. Sequencing used immunoSEQ multiplex PCR; TCRdb keeps in-frame clones, though not all of them. This table holds about 88,000 clones, approximately 92% found once. What these receptors recognize is not known. The input for sequencing was unstimulated CD4+ T cells sorted from spleen or lymph node cells, taken before intestinal transplant. The receptors here all came from a human donor who received an intestinal transplant. The conserved cysteine and the conserved F or W are not part of the CDR3 here. Each record gives: J gene, clone size, V gene, CDR3 protein. The size field is filled for only some rows; it gives once, few, many or a size class.

>TRBJ2-1|.|TRBV11-2
ASSVRLAGVDYNEQF
>TRBJ1-1|.|TRBV6-5
ASRRQGFTEAF
>TRBJ2-2|.|TRBV19
ASSIGQEGISGELF
>TRBJ2-2|.|TRBV12-5
ASGTGTQRITGELF
>TRBJ2-1|once|TRBV9
ASSVRETYNEQF
>TRBJ2-7|.|TRBV5-1
ASSLQIQPYEQY
>TRBJ1-3|.|TRBV5-6
ASSIPGLSKSSGNTIY
>TRBJ1-4|.|TRBV19
ASSESTGEKLF
>TRBJ2-7|.|TRBV7-2
ASSLVVTGGGSYEQY
>TRBJ1-4|few|TRBV2
ASSEGGANEKLF
>TRBJ2-7|.|TRBV5-1
ASSGGASSYEQY
>TRBJ2-3|.|TRBV4-2
ASSSLAGADTQY
>TRBJ2-7|.|TRBV6-5
ASSDRGPYEQY
>TRBJ2-5|.|TRBV4-1
ASSQERQGLETQY
>TRBJ2-2|.|TRBV10-3
AISELRRQGNTGELF
>TRBJ2-1|.|TRBV9
ASSVVYGEQF
>TRBJ2-7|.|TRBV2
ASGLGRTEQY
>TRBJ2-7|.|TRBV5-1
ASSLVFRQGEDEQY
>TRBJ2-1|.|TRBV2
ASSEALRGTERGDDNEQF
>TRBJ1-1|.|TRBV18
ASSPTGRQMNTEAF
>TRBJ1-1|.|TRBV5-1
ASTGVMNTEAF
>TRBJ1-2|.|TRBV19
ASSISRQGYGYT
>TRBJ2-7|.|TRBV2
ASRGQYYEQY
>TRBJ2-5|.|TRBV6-1
ASPRGGSSETQY
>TRBJ2-1|.|TRBV5-8
ASSLAVFGTSIEQF
>TRBJ2-2|few|TRBV5-1
ASSRWNIQGAGTGELF
>TRBJ1-2|few|TRBV19
ASSPRQGQGYT
>.|once|TRBV18
ASSPPRTAYEQY
>TRBJ1-1|.|TRBV5-1
ASSLARLGQKNTEAF
>TRBJ2-3|.|TRBV11-2
ASSLGGLSTQY
>TRBJ2-7|.|TRBV11-2
ASSLGFGGRTYEQY
>TRBJ1-5|.|TRBV18
ASSLGWTGVDSNQPQH
>TRBJ2-7|.|TRBV6-1
ASSKISGTGYEQY
>TRBJ2-3|.|TRBV6-1
ASSDPGLMETDTQY
>TRBJ1-2|few|TRBV6-5
ASSAGHSANYGYT
>TRBJ2-5|.|TRBV19
ASSRQVAQETQY
>TRBJ2-7|.|TRBV7-6
ASSLVPSGNAYEQY
>TRBJ1-6|.|TRBV7-3
ASSLTAVGVGRYNSPLH
>TRBJ1-2|.|TRBV6-5
ASSRGGSYGYT
>TRBJ1-5|.|TRBV25-1
ASSGGQGRQPQH
>TRBJ2-1|.|TRBV27
ASSLLLAGDGNEQF
>TRBJ2-2|.|TRBV6-1
ASSLDRGLIGELF
>TRBJ1-2|.|TRBV9
ASSVQGNYGYT
>.|.|TRBV18
ASSPHAPGQGIDEQY
>TRBJ2-7|once|TRBV6-5
ASSYSRFRGYEQY
>TRBJ1-4|.|TRBV30
AWSVRGGPTNEKLF
>TRBJ2-1|.|TRBV5-5
ASSLVGRVIDEQF
>TRBJ1-2|.|TRBV7-3
ASSPTDRGSRGYT
>TRBJ1-5|.|TRBV7-7
ASSLAPMTEQAGNSNQPQH